Shown below are 22 T cell receptor beta chains from a single sample sequenced in a study of cytomegalovirus exposure and HLA in healthy donors. PCR primers comprised 60 Vbeta and 13 Jbeta primers. Produced via immunoSEQ multiplex PCR; TCRdb's table is partial and in-frame only. Recorded for this sample: fewer than 150,000 clones. Material for sequencing was PBMCs. These receptors all stem from a middle-aged man in good health and CMV-seronegative.

This chain connects TRBV6-5 to TRBJ1-1; 9 bases fit TRBD1. CDR3 size: 14 residues. The germline CDR1 and CDR2 sequences are MNHEY and SVGAGI. Trimming removed 4 bases from V and 5 bases from J; junction bases left unmatched: 5. The CDR3 reads CASSSPGTGTEAFF. The CDR3 DNA reads as TGTGCCAGCAGTTCCCCCGGGACAGGGACTGAAGCTTTCTTT.

CDR3 bases: TGTGCCAGCAGCTTGGGGGGGATGGTGGGCTACACCTTC. It encodes CASSLGGMVGYTF. The chain is built from TRBV7-3 and TRBJ1-2; D is possibly TRBD1 (5 bases). V lost 3 bases, J lost 8 bases, and 13 bases lay in between. CDR3 size: 13 residues. In germline, CDR1 is SGHTA, CDR2 FQGTGA.

The V and J genes are TRBV7-2 and TRBJ2-7, with 8 bases that match TRBD1. CDR3 size: 14 residues. Germline loops: CDR1 SGHTA, CDR2 FQGNSA. Losses at the gene ends were 1 base for V and 4 bases for J; bases not matched to a gene: 3. The CDR3 reads CASSLVQGEYEQYF. The DNA for the CDR3 is TGTGCCAGCAGCTTAGTACAGGGGGAGTACGAGCAGTACTTC.

The chain employs TRBV6-1 and TRBJ2-5; 8 bases match TRBD2. J was trimmed by 5 bases and V by 7 bases; bases with no gene match: 12. Germline V CDR1 and CDR2: MNHNS, SASEGT. The CDR3 loop spans 15 amino acids. The DNA of the CDR3 is TGTGCCAGCACCTTGCGGGGGGCGACCTACGAGACCCAGTACTTC. Amino acids: CASTLRGATYETQYF.

V is TRBV28 and J is TRBJ1-2; D possibly corresponds to TRBD1 (5 bases). The CDR3 covers 12 residues. Trimming stripped 7 bases from V and 2 bases from J, with 8 bases between. Looked up from germline, CDR1 is MDHEN and CDR2 is SYDVKM. The CDR3 sequence: CASTGSNYGYTF. The CDR3 coding sequence is TGTGCCAGCACAGGGTCCAACTATGGCTACACCTTC.

The V and J genes are TRBV7-2 and TRBJ1-1; 9 nucleotides line up with TRBD1. CDR3 size: 16 residues. Germline CDR1 SGHTA, CDR2 FQGNSA. The V and J ends lost 1 base and 5 bases, in that order; junction bases with no gene match: 8. CDR3: CASSLDSGTGWTEAFF. In nucleotides, the CDR3 is TGTGCCAGCAGCTTAGATTCGGGGACAGGGTGGACTGAAGCTTTCTTT.

The chain combines TRBV19 with TRBJ1-4, with 9 bases fitting TRBD1. With V trimmed by 8 bases and J by 5 bases, 9 bases remained unmatched. The CDR3 spans 15 residues. Germline values: CDR1 LNHDA, CDR2 SQIVND (reference sequence). The CDR3 here is CASLPGGQGNEKLFF. DNA for the CDR3: TGTGCCAGTCTTCCCGGGGGACAGGGCAATGAAAAACTGTTTTTT.

V and J are TRBV6-1 and TRBJ1-5; D is unclear. The CDR3 runs to 13 residues. Germline CDR1 reads MNHNS; CDR2 reads SASEGT. V lost 4 bases and J 9 bases, leaving 13 bases between the germline ends. The CDR3 bases are TGTGCCAGCAGTGCCGAGGGAATGGCGCCCCAGCATTTT. It is translated as CASSAEGMAPQHF.

The rearrangement uses TRBV7-2 and TRBJ1-5, with D tentatively TRBD1 (5 bases). The CDR3 consists of 16 residues. The germline V gene has CDR1 SGHTA and CDR2 FQGNSA. V was pared by 0 bases and J by 0 bases, with 9 bases between. The CDR3 nucleotides read TGTGCCAGCAGCTTAGCGGACACATATAGCAATCAGCCCCAGCATTTT. Translation: CASSLADTYSNQPQHF.

The chain links TRBV11-2 to TRBJ1-3, with 7 bases identical to TRBD1. Germline loops: CDR1 SGHAT, CDR2 FQNNGV. Losses at the gene ends were 1 base for V and 0 bases for J; bases not matched to a gene: 9. This CDR3 is built from 18 residues. This CDR3 is CASSLARGQRVSGNTIYF. CDR3 nucleotides: TGTGCCAGCAGCTTAGCGAGGGGACAGCGCGTCTCTGGAAACACCATATATTTT.

The rearrangement links TRBV5-6 to TRBJ2-2; the match to TRBD1 covers 11 bases. The CDR3 extends over 16 amino acids. CDR1 and CDR2 from the germline V gene are SGHDT and YYEEEE. Unmatched junction bases numbered 8, after V lost 4 bases and J lost 6 bases. The CDR3 DNA follows: TGTGCCAGCAGCCTTACCGGGACAGGGGGTGCCGGGGAGCTGTTTTTT. Translation gives CASSLTGTGGAGELFF.

J is TRBJ2-7 and V is TRBV23-1, with TRBD1 identical over 7 bases. TRBV23-1 is an ORF, with its function uncertain. V lost 1 base, J lost 0 bases, and 3 bases stayed unmatched. The CDR3 is made up of 15 amino acids. The CDR3, as DNA: TGCGCCAGCAGTCAATGGGACAGCCTCTCCTACGAGCAGTACTTC. Translated, it gives CASSQWDSLSYEQYF.

The DNA for the CDR3 is TGCAGCGTTATCGGACAGGGACACTTCGACTATGGCTACACCTTC. Its translation is CSVIGQGHFDYGYTF. The genes are TRBV29-1 and TRBJ1-2; 8 bases agree with TRBD1. The CDR3 spans 15 residues. V shed 5 bases, J shed 3 bases, and the junction held 11 bases outside the gene matches. Germline values: CDR1 SQVTM, CDR2 ANQGSEA.

This rearrangement joins TRBV14 to TRBJ2-7; 14 bases line up with TRBD2. The CDR3 loop spans 16 amino acids. Per germline, CDR1 SGHDN and CDR2 FVKESK. With 1 base clipped from V and 4 bases from J, the junction kept 3 bases outside the gene matches. The CDR3 sequence is CASSQGLAGGSYEQYF. CDR3 bases: TGTGCCAGCAGCCAAGGACTAGCGGGGGGGTCGTACGAGCAGTACTTC.

This chain uses TRBV4-2 with TRBJ2-1, with 7 bases aligning to TRBD1. The CDR3 contains 15 residues. The germline V gene encodes CDR1 LGHNA and CDR2 YNFKEQ. The trim removed 4 bases at V and 7 bases at J, leaving 10 bases unmatched. CDR3: CASSRFTTGENEQFF. CDR3 coding DNA: TGTGCCAGCAGCCGCTTTACTACAGGGGAAAATGAGCAGTTCTTC.

The V gene is TRBV2, the J gene TRBJ2-2; 12 nucleotides match TRBD2. This CDR3 has 18 amino acids. The trim removed 3 bases at V and 2 bases at J, leaving 7 bases unmatched. The germline CDR1 and CDR2 sequences are SNHLY and FYNNEI. The CDR3 sequence: CASSDRGLAGFNTGELFF. CDR3 bases: TGTGCCAGCAGTGATAGAGGACTAGCGGGGTTTAACACCGGGGAGCTGTTTTTT. Full variable domain (outside the CDR3, taken from reference TRBV2 and TRBJ2-2): EPEVTQTPSHQVTQMGQEVILRCVPISNHLYFYWYRQILGQKVEFLVSFYNNEISEKSEIFDDQFSVERPDGSNFTLKIRSTKLEDSAMYFCASSDRGLAGFNTGELFFGEGSRLTVL.

The chain is built from TRBV6-1 and TRBJ1-2; perhaps TRBD1 as D (6 bases). Germline CDR1 MNHNS, CDR2 SASEGT. The CDR3 sequence is 14 residues long. Deletions cut 1 base from V and 3 bases from J, with 9 bases between. This CDR3 is CASSEVPGDYGYTF. The DNA of the CDR3 is TGTGCCAGCAGTGAAGTGCCAGGGGACTATGGCTACACCTTC.

The genes are TRBV5-1 and TRBJ1-4; tentatively, D is TRBD1 (5 bases). Germline V gene data show CDR1 as SGHRS and CDR2 as YFSETQ. Trimming took off 0 bases at V and 0 bases at J, with 12 bases between the two ends. This CDR3 spans 17 amino acids. The DNA of the CDR3 is TGCGCCAGCAGCTTGGGCCCGCAGGGTACAACTAATGAAAAACTGTTTTTT. Its translation is CASSLGPQGTTNEKLFF.

The rearrangement joins TRBV7-2 to TRBJ1-3; 7 positions agree with TRBD1. J lost 2 bases, V lost 2 bases, and 6 bases had no gene match. The CDR3 covers 16 residues. Germline V gene data show CDR1 as SGHTA and CDR2 as FQGNSA. CDR3 in amino acids: CASSLRGQGAGNTIYF. The CDR3 DNA reads TGTGCCAGCAGCTTACGTGGGCAGGGGGCTGGAAACACCATATATTTT.

V is TRBV6-5 and J is TRBJ1-1; D unresolved. Trimming took off 0 bases at V and 7 bases at J, with 15 bases between the two ends. Germline CDR1 and CDR2: MNHEY and SVGAGI. The CDR3 runs 15 residues. CDR3 nucleotide sequence: TGTGCCAGCAGTTACTCTTCCGTCCCCCCAGGTGAAGCTTTCTTT. The encoded protein is CASSYSSVPPGEAFF.

The rearrangement links TRBV27 to TRBJ2-7, with TRBD1 identical over 7 bases. Germline CDR1 MNHEY, CDR2 SMNVEV (reference sequence). V lost 6 bases to trimming and J lost 6 bases; unmatched junction nucleotides: 5. The CDR3 is made up of 12 amino acids. This chain's CDR3 is CASSRTGVEQYF. The CDR3 DNA reads as TGTGCCAGCAGCCGTACAGGGGTCGAGCAGTACTTC.

The rearrangement uses TRBV4-3 and TRBJ1-5; perhaps TRBD1 as D (6 bases). The V end lost 0 bases, the J end lost 6 bases, and 9 bases lay between the germline ends. The CDR3 is 14 residues long. Germline loops: CDR1 LGHNA, CDR2 YSLEER. The CDR3 spells CASSQETGFQPQHF. The CDR3 coding sequence is TGCGCCAGCAGCCAAGAAACAGGGTTTCAGCCCCAGCATTTT.